This entry lists 26 T cell receptor beta chains sequenced from one sample in a study of shared clonotypes between healthy human individuals. Sequenced by immunoSEQ multiplex PCR; TCRdb stores in-frame clones only, minus some. The sample comprises a few million clones, almost 96% of which are singletons, and over 0.1% rests with the top ten. Sequencing was carried out using naive CD4+ T cells sorted from blood. Documented subset: CD45RA+ positively selected. These receptors came from a man between 18 and 35 years old in good health.

This rearrangement joins TRBV2 to TRBJ2-1; 14 bases align to TRBD2. The germline V gene encodes CDR1 SNHLY and CDR2 FYNNEI. V was clipped by 3 bases and J by 2 bases; unmatched bases: 3. The CDR3 runs to 17 residues. The CDR3 DNA is TGTGCCAGCAGTGAGGGGACTAGCGGGGGTGCCTACAATGAGCAGTTCTTC. The encoded protein is CASSEGTSGGAYNEQFF. The full variable domain, its missing parts supplied by reference TRBV2 and TRBJ2-1, is EPEVTQTPSHQVTQMGQEVILRCVPISNHLYFYWYRQILGQKVEFLVSFYNNEISEKSEIFDDQFSVERPDGSNFTLKIRSTKLEDSAMYFCASSEGTSGGAYNEQFFGPGTRLTVL.

The V call is TRBV10-1, the J call TRBJ1-1; D perhaps matches TRBD1 (6 bases). The V and J ends lost 3 bases and 5 bases respectively, with 10 bases between them. The CDR3 has 13 residues. Germline V lookup: CDR1 WNHNN, CDR2 SYGVQD (reference sequence). The CDR3 loop reads CASSDPGATEAFF. The CDR3 DNA sequence: TGCGCCAGCAGTGATCCGGGGGCGACTGAAGCTTTCTTT.

V gene TRBV7-9 combines with J gene TRBJ1-6; no reliable D call. The CDR3 spans 13 residues. Trimming took off 7 bases at V and 8 bases at J, with 12 bases between the two ends. CDR1 is SEHNR and CDR2 is FQNEAQ in the germline V gene (reference sequence). The CDR3 nucleotides are TGTGCCAGCACCTCCGGAGTTGATTCACCCCTCCACTTT. Amino acid sequence: CASTSGVDSPLHF.

V gene TRBV29-1 combines with J gene TRBJ2-3; D not certain. V lost 2 bases, J lost 6 bases, and 6 bases lay in between. The CDR3 is made up of 11 amino acids. Per germline, CDR1 SQVTM and CDR2 ANQGSEA. The CDR3 sequence is CSVELGDTQYF. DNA for the CDR3: TGCAGCGTTGAATTGGGGGATACGCAGTATTTT.

The chain employs TRBV2 and TRBJ2-5; possible D gene TRBD1, 6 bases. The DNA end lines up better with TRBJ2-7; the J call may be wrong. In germline, CDR1 is SNHLY, CDR2 FYNNEI. This CDR3 has 13 residues. The CDR3 nucleotides are TGTGCCAGCAATAGGGACACCTCCTACGAGCAGTACTTC. It specifies CASNRDTSYEQYF.

V gene TRBV4-1 combines with J gene TRBJ2-4; 8 bases align to TRBD2. Trimming removed 4 bases from V and 3 bases from J; junction bases left unmatched: 11. The CDR3 runs 17 residues. CDR1 and CDR2 (germline): MGHRA, YSYEKL. CDR3 nucleotide sequence: TGCGCCAGCAGCCCGCAACTAGCGGAGCTAGGCAAAAACATTCAGTACTTC. Amino acid sequence: CASSPQLAELGKNIQYF.

This clone was observed once. This sample also contains other DNA sequences that code for the same CDR3. J is TRBJ1-2 and V is TRBV6-5; possible D gene TRBD1, 5 bases. Trimming shortened V by 2 bases and J by 2 bases, and 9 bases separated the two germline ends. Germline lookup yields CDR1 MNHEY and CDR2 SVGAGI. CDR3 length equals 14 residues. This CDR3 is CASSYRDGNYGYTF. The CDR3 DNA is TGTGCCAGCAGTTACCGGGACGGCAACTATGGCTACACCTTC.

This clone has just one count. The chain uses TRBV25-1 and TRBJ2-1; 7 bases map to TRBD2. The germline CDR1 and CDR2 sequences are MGHDK and SYGVNS. The trim removed 4 bases at V and 12 bases at J, leaving 6 bases unmatched. This CDR3 region has 12 residues. The CDR3 is CASSGLAGGQFF. The CDR3 DNA is TGTGCCAGCAGTGGATTAGCGGGTGGGCAGTTCTTC.

The chain is built from TRBV2 and TRBJ2-1; 7 nucleotides agree with TRBD2. CDR1 and CDR2 from the germline V gene are SNHLY and FYNNEI. V trimming: 11 bases; J trimming: 10 bases; junction bases outside the gene matches: 8. The CDR3 consists of 11 residues. For the CDR3, the DNA is TGTGCCGGGAGGGCAACCAGCGAGCAGTTCTTC. Translated: CAGRATSEQFF.

The rearrangement joins TRBV9 to TRBJ2-7; TRBD1 might be the D (5 bases). The germline V gene has CDR1 SGDLS and CDR2 YYNGEE. The CDR3 is made up of 13 amino acids. Trimming removed 4 bases at V and 5 bases at J, with 13 bases between. CDR3 amino acids: CASSPPRGNEQYF. CDR3 bases: TGTGCCAGCAGCCCACCAAGGGGTAACGAGCAGTACTTC.

V is TRBV2 and J is TRBJ2-5; 9 nucleotides agree with TRBD2. In germline, CDR1 is SNHLY, CDR2 FYNNEI. CDR3 size: 14 residues. The J segment lost 3 bases and the V segment lost 7 bases, leaving 6 bases of the junction unmatched. DNA for the CDR3: TGTGCCAGCAATCTCGCTAGCGGGAAAGAGACCCAGTACTTC. This codes for CASNLASGKETQYF.

The rearrangement uses TRBV5-1 and TRBJ2-4; D remains ambiguous. V gave up 4 bases and J gave up 0 bases, with 8 bases separating them. Germline-derived CDR1 and CDR2 are SGHRS and YFSETQ. The CDR3 sequence is 14 residues long. CDR3 residues: CASSPQEAKNIQYF. The CDR3 nucleotides read TGCGCCAGCAGCCCCCAGGAAGCCAAAAACATTCAGTACTTC. The full variable domain, in which reference TRBV5-1 and TRBJ2-4 provide the parts outside the CDR3, is KAGVTQTPRYLIKTRGQQVTLSCSPISGHRSVSWYQQTPGQGLQFLFEYFSETQRNKGNFPGRFSGRQFSNSRSEMNVSTLELGDSALYLCASSPQEAKNIQYFGAGTRLSVL.

This chain joins TRBV7-2 and TRBJ2-2; D is unresolved. Germline CDR1 is SGHTA and CDR2 is FQGNSA. The CDR3 has 15 residues. The V end lost 1 base, the J end lost 2 bases, and 8 bases lay between the germline ends. The CDR3, as DNA: TGTGCCAGCAGCTTAGGCAGTTACAACACCGGGGAGCTGTTTTTT. It is translated as CASSLGSYNTGELFF.

The chain recombines TRBV30 with TRBJ2-1; a weak D match, TRBD2 (7 bases). Germline V CDR1 and CDR2: GTSNPN, SVGIG (reference sequence). V was clipped by 2 bases and J by 7 bases, with 21 bases between them. The CDR3 has 16 amino acids. CDR3 loop: CAWSLTLGGAINEQFF. CDR3 DNA sequence: TGTGCCTGGAGTCTAACCCTAGGGGGGGCCATAAATGAGCAGTTCTTC.

V gene TRBV4-3 combines with J gene TRBJ2-7; 7 bases map to TRBD2. This CDR3 contains 14 residues. V was clipped by 4 bases and J by 4 bases; unmatched bases: 7. Germline V gene lookup returns CDR1 LGHNA and CDR2 YSLEER. As DNA, the CDR3 is TGCGCCAGCAGCCGGGCGGCGGGAGAGTACGAGCAGTACTTC. Protein: CASSRAAGEYEQYF.

The table lists this clone with a count of one. CDR3 protein: CASSLVPLDRAELFF. The CDR3 DNA follows: TGTGCCAGCAGCTTAGTCCCCCTGGACAGAGCGGAACTGTTTTTT. The chain carries TRBV11-2 and TRBJ1-4; D may be TRBD1 (6 bases). The CDR3 contains 15 residues. Trimming stripped 1 base from V and 12 bases from J, with 18 bases between. Germline V CDR1 and CDR2: SGHAT, FQNNGV. Using reference TRBV11-2 and TRBJ1-4 for the parts outside the CDR3, the full variable domain is EAGVAQSPRYKIIEKRQSVAFWCNPISGHATLYWYQQILGQGPKLLIQFQNNGVVDDSQLPKDRFSAERLKGVDSTLKIQPAKLEDSAVYLCASSLVPLDRAELFFGSGTQLSVL.

This clone came up once. J is TRBJ1-4 and V is TRBV7-8, with TRBD1 identical over 7 bases. The CDR3 sequence is 18 residues long. The trim removed 6 bases at V and 7 bases at J, leaving 20 bases unmatched. In germline, CDR1 is SGHVS, CDR2 FQNEAQ. CDR3 protein: CASRKEAGLQGIGEKLFF. DNA of the CDR3: TGTGCCAGCAGAAAAGAGGCGGGATTACAGGGGATCGGTGAAAAACTGTTTTTT.

This sequence joins TRBV29-1 and TRBJ1-2; possibly TRBD1 for D (6 bases). The CDR3 loop spans 16 amino acids. The V end lost 5 bases, the J end lost 0 bases, and 19 bases lay between the germline ends. CDR1 is SQVTM and CDR2 is ANQGSEA in the germline V gene. The CDR3, as DNA: TGCAGCGTTCGACGGGACACAAGACACACTAACTATGGCTACACCTTC. The encoded protein is CSVRRDTRHTNYGYTF. Looking up the rest from reference TRBV29-1 and TRBJ1-2 gives the full variable domain: SAVISQKPSRDICQRGTSLTIQCQVDSQVTMMFWYRQQPGQSLTLIATANQGSEATYESGFVIDKFPISRPNLTFSTLTVSNMSPEDSSIYLCSVRRDTRHTNYGYTFGSGTRLTVV.

This clone has just a few counts. The chain recombines TRBV11-2 with TRBJ1-5, with D hard to call. The CDR3 runs 13 residues. The V end lost 4 bases, the J end lost 2 bases, and 6 bases lay between the germline ends. Germline values: CDR1 SGHAT, CDR2 FQNNGV. The CDR3 region is CASSSLGNQPQHF. The CDR3 DNA reads as TGTGCCAGCAGCTCACTCGGCAATCAGCCCCAGCATTTT.

The V gene is TRBV19, the J gene TRBJ1-5; D is ambiguous. Germline CDR1 is LNHDA and CDR2 is SQIVND (reference sequence). Trimming left V 6 bases short and J 0 bases short, with 12 bases between. The CDR3 is 15 residues long. The CDR3 DNA reads TGTGCCAGTAGGTTTCGGCAGAGTAGCAATCAGCCCCAGCATTTT. Its protein product is CASRFRQSSNQPQHF.

The chain couples TRBV2 to TRBJ1-2; possibly TRBD1 for D (5 bases). Trimming left V 11 bases short and J 7 bases short, with 26 bases between. This CDR3 is 15 amino acids long. Germline V gives CDR1 SNHLY, CDR2 FYNNEI. Here the CDR3 DNA reads TGTGCCGGTTTGCCGGGACTGTTGACGGTCGGTGGCTACACCTTC. It translates to CAGLPGLLTVGGYTF.

The rearrangement uses TRBV7-2 and TRBJ1-4; maybe TRBD1 (6 bases). Trimming left V 6 bases short and J 4 bases short, with 9 bases between. Germline CDR1 is SGHTA and CDR2 is FQGNSA. The CDR3 is 13 amino acids. CDR3 bases: TGTGCCAGCAGACAGGGAGTTAATGAAAAACTGTTTTTT. Encoded protein: CASRQGVNEKLFF.

This chain connects TRBV14 to TRBJ2-3; 7 positions agree with TRBD2. The ends lost 4 bases at V and 0 bases at J; junction bases unmatched: 4. The V gene's germline CDR1 is SGHDN and CDR2 FVKESK. This CDR3 comprises 15 residues. CDR3 nucleotide sequence: TGTGCCAGCAGCCCAGGGAGGGGAAGCACAGATACGCAGTATTTT. It is translated as CASSPGRGSTDTQYF.

The chain couples TRBV7-8 to TRBJ2-5; 7 bases line up with TRBD2. The germline V gene has CDR1 SGHVS and CDR2 FQNEAQ. The CDR3 has 16 amino acids. Trimming removed 5 bases from V and 4 bases from J; junction bases left unmatched: 13. The CDR3 sequence is CASSLTRLTGGETQYF. CDR3 bases: TGTGCCAGCAGCCTAACCCGACTCACGGGGGGAGAGACCCAGTACTTC.

This rearrangement joins TRBV28 to TRBJ2-7; possibly TRBD1 for D (6 bases). Looked up from germline, CDR1 is MDHEN and CDR2 is SYDVKM. The CDR3 is 13 residues long. CDR3 sequence (DNA): TGTGCGACGAGGCCAGGGGCACGCTACGAGCAGTACTTC. Its translation: CATRPGARYEQYF. The variable domain in full, with the rest retrieved from reference TRBV28 and TRBJ2-7, is DVKVTQSSRYLVKRTGEKVFLECVQDMDHENMFWYRQDPGLGLRLIYFSYDVKMKEKGDIPEGYSVSREKKERFSLILESASTNQTSMYLCATRPGARYEQYFGPGTRLTVT.

The chain carries TRBV7-2 and TRBJ2-7; 9 positions agree with TRBD1. Germline lookup yields CDR1 SGHTA and CDR2 FQGNSA. The CDR3 has 15 amino acids. Trimming took 1 base from V and 2 from J; bases not matched to a gene: 3. The CDR3 bases are TGTGCCAGCAGCTTAGGGACAGGGGCGACCTACGAGCAGTACTTC. Its translation is CASSLGTGATYEQYF. The full variable domain, completed using reference TRBV7-2 and TRBJ2-7, is GAGVSQSPSNKVTEKGKDVELRCDPISGHTALYWYRQSLGQGLEFLIYFQGNSAPDKSGLPSDRFSAERTGGSVSTLTIQRTQQEDSAVYLCASSLGTGATYEQYFGPGTRLTVT.